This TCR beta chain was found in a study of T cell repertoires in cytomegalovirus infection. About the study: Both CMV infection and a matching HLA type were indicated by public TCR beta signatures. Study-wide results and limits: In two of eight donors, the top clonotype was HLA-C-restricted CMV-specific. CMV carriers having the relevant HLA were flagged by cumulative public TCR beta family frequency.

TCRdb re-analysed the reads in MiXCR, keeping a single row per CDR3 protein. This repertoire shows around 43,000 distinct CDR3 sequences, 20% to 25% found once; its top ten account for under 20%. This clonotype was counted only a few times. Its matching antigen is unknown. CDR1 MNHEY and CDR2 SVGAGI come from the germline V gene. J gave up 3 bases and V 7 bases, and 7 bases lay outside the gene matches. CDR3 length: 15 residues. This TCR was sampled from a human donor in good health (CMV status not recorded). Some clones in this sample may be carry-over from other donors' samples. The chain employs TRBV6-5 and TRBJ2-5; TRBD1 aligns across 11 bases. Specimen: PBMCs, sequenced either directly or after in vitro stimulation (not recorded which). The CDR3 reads CASTEDRGRKETQYF. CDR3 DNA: TGTGCCAGCACGGAGGACAGGGGGCGGAAAGAGACCCAGTACTTC.